A single sample is the source of the 22 T cell receptor beta chains below, sequenced in a study of CDR3 diversity in severe acne. TCRdb used MiXCR to reprocess the PCR reads, holding one entry per CDR3 protein. The sample contains some 90,000 distinct CDR3 sequences, around 47% of which appear only once. Material for sequencing was blood. The receptors derive from a male donor with severe acne vulgaris.

The CDR3 nucleotides are TGCAGCTCCTCCCCGGAGCAGTACTTC. Translation gives CSSSPEQYF. The genes are TRBV20-1 and TRBJ2-7; D not certain. From germline, CDR1 is DFQATT and CDR2 SNEGSKA (reference sequence). CDR3 size: 9 residues.

V and J are TRBV30 and TRBJ1-2; TRBD1 is a possible D gene (5 bases). In germline, CDR1 is GTSNPN, CDR2 SVGIG (reference sequence). The V end was cut by 0 bases, the J end by 3 bases, with 11 bases between. The length of the CDR3 is 14 residues. This CDR3 is CAWSVGGGYYGYTF. CDR3 coding DNA: TGTGCCTGGAGTGTTGGCGGGGGGTACTATGGCTACACCTTC.

By share of the sample, this clonotype is medium-sized. The rearrangement joins TRBV20-1 to TRBJ2-5, with D perhaps TRBD1 (6 bases). The CDR3 length is 14 residues. V shed 2 bases and J shed 2 bases, with 12 bases lying between them. The germline V gene has CDR1 DFQATT and CDR2 SNEGSKA (reference sequence). CDR3: CSARRLDSQETQYF. CDR3 nucleotides: TGCAGTGCTAGACGACTGGACAGTCAAGAGACCCAGTACTTC.

The chain combines TRBV19 with TRBJ2-5, with D maybe TRBD2 (5 bases). Germline values: CDR1 LNHDA, CDR2 SQIVND (reference sequence). The CDR3 loop spans 13 amino acids. V lost 4 bases to trimming and J lost 4 bases, with 10 bases between them. DNA of the CDR3: TGTGCCAGTAGTACGTCGGACTCAGAGACCCAGTACTTC. Translation: CASSTSDSETQYF. Full variable domain (outside the CDR3, taken from reference TRBV19 and TRBJ2-5): DGGITQSPKYLFRKEGQNVTLSCEQNLNHDAMYWYRQDPGQGLRLIYYSQIVNDFQKGDIAEGYSVSREKKESFPLTVTSAQKNPTAFYLCASSTSDSETQYFGPGTRLLVL.

The chain links TRBV10-1 to TRBJ2-7; 9 bases align to TRBD1. V lost 0 bases, J lost 10 bases, and 4 bases stayed unmatched. The V gene's germline CDR1 is WNHNN and CDR2 SYGVQD (reference sequence). The CDR3 sequence is 13 residues long. CDR3 loop: CASSESGGQGQYF. CDR3 sequence (DNA): TGCGCCAGCAGTGAGTCGGGGGGACAGGGTCAGTACTTC.

Comment on this clonotype: It may be a read error: a sequence one base away is much more abundant. This chain joins TRBV6-6 and TRBJ2-1; the D gene is possibly TRBD1 (5 bases). The CDR3 sequence is 13 residues long. Germline-derived CDR1 and CDR2 are MNHNY and SVGAGI (reference sequence). Written as DNA, the CDR3 is TGTGCCAGTTCAGACCCAGGGCCCAATGAGCAGTCCTTC. It yields the protein CASSDPGPNEQSF.

The chain combines TRBV7-9 with TRBJ2-1; 10 bases match TRBD2. Trimming cost V 5 bases and J 4 bases; bases outside gene matches: 5. The germline CDR1 and CDR2 sequences are SEHNR and FQNEAQ (reference sequence). The CDR3 extends over 15 amino acids. As DNA, the CDR3 is TGTGCCAGCAGCGCCGGACTAGCGGCGTACAATGAGCAGTTCTTC. Translated: CASSAGLAAYNEQFF.

The V call is TRBV11-2, the J call TRBJ2-1; D perhaps matches TRBD2 (7 bases). Between the trimmed V and J ends, which lost 2 bases and 11 bases, there was a span of 28 bases. The CDR3 is made up of 18 amino acids. Germline CDR1 reads SGHAT; CDR2 reads FQNNGV. CDR3 sequence reads: CASSLWYSGQGGGIKQFF. The CDR3 region has the DNA TGTGCCAGCAGCTTATGGTACAGTGGGCAGGGAGGGGGGATAAAGCAGTTCTTC.

The chain combines TRBV29-1 with TRBJ2-7; D gene uncertain. V lost 4 bases, J lost 2 bases, and 3 bases lay in between. CDR3 length: 10 amino acids. Per germline, CDR1 SQVTM and CDR2 ANQGSEA. The CDR3 bases are TGCAGCGTTGGGCCCTACGAGCAGTACTTC. Protein product: CSVGPYEQYF.

DNA of the CDR3: TGCGCCAGCAGCTTCGAGGACAGGGGCAACTACGAGCAGTACTTC. Encoded protein: CASSFEDRGNYEQYF. The V and J genes are TRBV5-1 and TRBJ2-7, with 9 bases identical to TRBD1. There are 15 residues in the CDR3. Unmatched junction bases numbered 6, after V lost 2 bases and J lost 3 bases. Germline assignment: CDR1 SGHRS and CDR2 YFSETQ.

This clonotype was counted many times. This rearrangement joins TRBV20-1 to TRBJ2-3; 7 bases align to TRBD2. Trimming took 6 bases from V and 2 from J; bases not matched to a gene: 14. The CDR3 consists of 16 residues. From germline, CDR1 is DFQATT and CDR2 SNEGSKA (reference sequence). In nucleotides, the CDR3 is TGCAGTGCCAGGACTAATAGCGGGTCTTACACAGATACGCAGTATTTT. This codes for CSARTNSGSYTDTQYF.

The gene calls are TRBV11-2 and TRBJ2-1; 8 positions agree with TRBD1. Germline CDR1 SGHAT, CDR2 FQNNGV. V shed 4 bases and J 4 bases; nucleotides not matched to a gene: 3. The CDR3 spans 14 residues. The CDR3 DNA sequence: TGTGCCAGCAGCTGGGACAGGCAGTACAATGAGCAGTTCTTC. Translated, it gives CASSWDRQYNEQFF. The full variable domain, its missing parts supplied by reference TRBV11-2 and TRBJ2-1, is EAGVAQSPRYKIIEKRQSVAFWCNPISGHATLYWYQQILGQGPKLLIQFQNNGVVDDSQLPKDRFSAERLKGVDSTLKIQPAKLEDSAVYLCASSWDRQYNEQFFGPGTRLTVL.

This clonotype has a count of ten or more. V is TRBV3-1 and J is TRBJ2-1; no firm D call. The CDR3 extends over 12 amino acids. CDR1 is LGHDT and CDR2 is YNNKEL in the germline V gene (reference sequence). V lost 2 bases, J lost 9 bases, and 8 bases lay in between. The chain's CDR3 is CASSQIGREQFF. The DNA of the CDR3 is TGTGCCAGCAGCCAAATAGGACGTGAGCAGTTCTTC.

Only one count was recorded for this clonotype. The chain recombines TRBV20-1 with TRBJ2-7; 8 nucleotides align to TRBD2. The CDR3 extends over 14 amino acids. V was pared by 0 bases and J by 7 bases, with 8 bases of the junction left unmatched. Germline V gene lookup returns CDR1 DFQATT and CDR2 SNEGSKA (reference sequence). CDR3 sequence: CSAREFAGGGEQYF. As DNA, the CDR3 is TGCAGTGCTAGAGAGTTCGCGGGGGGCGGGGAGCAGTACTTC.

This clonotype was detected many times. The chain recombines TRBV7-9 with TRBJ2-7, with a weak D call TRBD2 (6 bases). Trimming took off 5 bases at V and 2 bases at J, with 13 bases between the two ends. Germline assignment: CDR1 SEHNR and CDR2 FQNEAQ (reference sequence). The CDR3 sequence is 14 residues long. The CDR3 DNA follows: TGTGCCAGCAGCCGGCGGGATATTCCCTACGAGCAGTACTTC. Translating gives CASSRRDIPYEQYF.

The chain combines TRBV19 with TRBJ1-5, with 7 bases fitting TRBD1. The trim removed 8 bases at V and 7 bases at J, leaving 8 bases unmatched. Looked up from germline, CDR1 is LNHDA and CDR2 is SQIVND (reference sequence). The CDR3 sequence is 13 residues long. CDR3 sequence (DNA): TGTGCCAGTCTGGACAGGATCGGACAGCCCCAGCATTTT. Its protein is CASLDRIGQPQHF.

The V call is TRBV20-1, the J call TRBJ2-7, with 7 bases fitting TRBD2. The CDR3 has 13 amino acids. Germline CDR1 is DFQATT and CDR2 is SNEGSKA (reference sequence). The ends lost 7 bases at V and 6 bases at J; junction bases unmatched: 12. DNA for the CDR3: TGCAGTGTGGGCACAGCGGGGTTCGTCGAGCAGTACTTC. It codes for CSVGTAGFVEQYF.

This clonotype was counted ten times or more. The chain employs TRBV25-1 and TRBJ1-6; D unresolved. V was clipped by 5 bases and J by 9 bases, with 11 bases between them. CDR1 and CDR2 (germline): MGHDK, SYGVNS. This CDR3 region has 13 residues. CDR3 sequence reads: CASSMGSSSPLHF. The CDR3 coding sequence is TGTGCCAGCAGTATGGGCTCAAGTTCACCCCTCCACTTT.

The gene calls are TRBV10-3 and TRBJ2-6; D gene ambiguous. Germline V lookup: CDR1 ENHRY, CDR2 SYGVKD. The CDR3 contains 13 residues. The V and J ends lost 10 bases and 2 bases respectively, with 9 bases between them. The CDR3 DNA is TGTGCCAGCGGACGTGCTGGGGCCAACGTCCTGACTTTC. Translated: CASGRAGANVLTF.

This clonotype was seen many times. The chain has TRBV10-1 and TRBJ2-2; 10 nucleotides match TRBD2. CDR3 size: 13 residues. Germline CDR1 is WNHNN and CDR2 is SYGVQD (reference sequence). Trimming cost V 6 bases and J 7 bases; bases outside gene matches: 2. CDR3 nucleotide sequence: TGCGCCAGCAGCCGACTAGCGGGCGGGGAGCTGTTTTTT. Its protein is CASSRLAGGELFF.

Many counts were recorded for this clonotype. The CDR3 region has the DNA TGTGCCAGCAGCCTGGGGCAGGGTAGCAATTCACCCCTCCACTTT. It is translated as CASSLGQGSNSPLHF. The rearrangement links TRBV2 to TRBJ1-6; D is perhaps TRBD1 (5 bases). This CDR3 is built from 15 residues. The germline CDR1 and CDR2 sequences are SNHLY and FYNNEI. Trimming pared 6 bases from V and 7 bases from J, leaving 16 bases between.

This clonotype was recorded many times. The rearrangement uses TRBV29-1 and TRBJ2-7; TRBD1 might be the D (5 bases). Between the trimmed V and J ends, which lost 5 bases and 3 bases, there was a span of 14 bases. CDR3 length: 13 residues. Germline V gene data show CDR1 as SQVTM and CDR2 as ANQGSEA. CDR3 region: CSVLTGADYEQYF. CDR3 DNA: TGCAGCGTTCTCACAGGCGCAGACTACGAGCAGTACTTC.